This T cell receptor beta chain appears in the sequencing data of a study of OX40 agonist ivuxolimab in advanced cancers. Some clones are missing from TCRdb's copy, which holds only in-frame ones; the method was immunoSEQ multiplex PCR. The sample shows tens of thousands of clones, approximately 91% of them seen only once. Germline-derived CDR1 and CDR2 are LNHDA and SQIVND (reference sequence). Trimming cost V 5 bases and J 7 bases, with 21 bases left between them. The CDR3 totals 16 residues. The chain carries TRBV19 and TRBJ2-1; no firm D call. The material sequenced was CD4+ or CD8+ T cells sorted from blood, taken in a trial of the OX40 agonist ivuxolimab. This receptor was taken from an adult with an advanced solid tumor such as melanoma, head and neck, liver or kidney cancer. CDR3 in DNA: TGTGCCAGTAGTCCTCTTGTAGAGACAAACGATAATGAGCAGTTCTTC. This codes for CASSPLVETNDNEQFF.